The 8 T cell receptor beta chains listed next were all sequenced from one sample in a study of blood T cell repertoires in COVID-19. Libraries were prepared by immunoSEQ multiplex PCR; TCRdb keeps only in-frame clonotypes and omits some of them. The data contain around 480,000 clones, about nine tenths of them seen just once; the ten biggest clones take up 0.65% to 0.9%. The sample taken for sequencing was PBMCs or T cells enriched from blood (not recorded which). These receptors came from a woman aged 18-29 years who had recovered from COVID-19.

The chain carries TRBV29-1 and TRBJ2-7; 9 nucleotides agree with TRBD1. J lost 4 bases, V lost 7 bases, and 2 bases had no gene match. The germline V gene has CDR1 SQVTM and CDR2 ANQGSEA. The CDR3 contains 11 residues. For the CDR3, the DNA is TGCAGCGGCGGGACAGGGTACGAGCAGTACTTC. Translating it yields CSGGTGYEQYF.

This chain links TRBV6-5 with TRBJ1-1; D is ambiguous. Germline V gene sequence: CDR1 MNHEY, CDR2 SVGAGI. Trimming stripped 2 bases from V and 7 bases from J, with 14 bases between. This CDR3 is built from 14 residues. CDR3 amino acids: CASSYTTPPLEAFF. The CDR3, as DNA: TGTGCCAGCAGTTACACTACACCCCCCCTTGAAGCTTTCTTT.

This clone was seen just once. The rearrangement joins TRBV18 to TRBJ2-3; the D is unclear. This CDR3 has 13 residues. V was shortened by 3 bases and J by 6 bases, with 10 bases between the two germline ends. CDR1 is KGHSH, CDR2 LQKENI, per germline. The CDR3 sequence: CASSPFEADTQYF. For the CDR3, the DNA is TGTGCCAGCTCACCCTTCGAGGCCGATACGCAGTATTTT.

The chain has TRBV7-2 and TRBJ2-3; TRBD2 matches 9 bases. Germline assignment: CDR1 SGHTA and CDR2 FQGNSA. J gave up 2 bases and V 5 bases, and 5 bases lay outside the gene matches. The CDR3 spans 15 residues. DNA of the CDR3: TGTGCCAGCAGCCCGCAGCGGGGGGCCACAGATACGCAGTATTTT. This sequence encodes CASSPQRGATDTQYF.

The chain joins TRBV18 to TRBJ1-2; 11 nucleotides line up with TRBD1. V dropped 3 bases and J dropped 8; count of bases not matched to a gene: 5. CDR1 and CDR2 from the germline V gene are KGHSH and LQKENI. CDR3 length: 14 amino acids. CDR3 residues: CASSPGQGAGGYTF. As DNA, the CDR3 is TGTGCCAGCTCACCTGGACAGGGGGCGGGCGGCTACACCTTC.

This chain uses TRBV5-1 with TRBJ2-2; possibly TRBD2 for D (7 bases). Trimming took 4 bases from V and 5 from J, leaving 21 bases between them. CDR3 length: 17 residues. CDR1 and CDR2 from the germline V gene are SGHRS and YFSETQ. The CDR3 DNA is TGCGCCAGCAGCCTCCCTAGGGGGGGGGTTTCGACCGGGGAGCTGTTTTTT. It translates to CASSLPRGGVSTGELFF.

V gene TRBV6-5 combines with J gene TRBJ1-5; TRBD1 matches at 8 bases. The CDR3 length is 14 residues. Germline V gene sequence: CDR1 MNHEY, CDR2 SVGAGI. Trimming at V came to 6 bases and at J to 5 bases, leaving 6 bases not matched to a gene. CDR3 sequence (DNA): TGTGCCAGCAGATCAAGACAGGGGTATCAGCCCCAGCATTTT. Encoded protein: CASRSRQGYQPQHF.

The chain is built from TRBV29-1 and TRBJ2-5, with D possibly matching TRBD1 (6 bases). CDR1 is SQVTM, CDR2 ANQGSEA, per germline. The CDR3 is made up of 15 amino acids. Trimming removed 5 bases at V and 0 bases at J, with 16 bases between. CDR3 nucleotides: TGCAGCGTTATACCTCAACAGGGAAACCAAGAGACCCAGTACTTC. As protein: CSVIPQQGNQETQYF.